This T cell receptor beta chain derives from a study of Graves' ophthalmopathy and Graves' hyperthyroidism. Trimming left V 1 base short and J 5 bases short, with 11 bases between. The CDR3 spans 14 residues. The germline V gene encodes CDR1 SGHTA and CDR2 FQGTGA. RNA transcripts yielded amplified TCR beta CDR3 regions. The first round was an RT-PCR with HTBI primers, and the second round was a multiplex PCR. One entry per CDR3 protein, called by TCRdb with MiXCR from the multiplex PCR reads. The sample shows 300,000 to 500,000 distinct CDR3 sequences, 15% of them seen only once. Study-wide findings and caveats: Ophthalmopathy progression predictions by the model showed approximately 79% specificity and about 68% sensitivity.

Cases classed as stable hyperthyroidism had no ophthalmopathy within 18 months of follow-up. Hyperthyroidism patients were newly diagnosed, ill under 2 months, and aged 18 to 65 years. Among the exclusions were patients with other autoimmune diseases, uncontrolled infections, pregnancy or lactation. This clonotype was counted at least ten times. What it binds is not known. This sequence originates from a young woman with stable Graves' hyperthyroidism. The J gene is TRBJ1-1, the V gene TRBV7-3; D is unclear. The specimen was peripheral blood. The CDR3 sequence: CASSLKRSGTEAFF. The CDR3 nucleotides read TGTGCCAGCAGCTTAAAACGGTCGGGTACTGAAGCTTTCTTT.